These T cell receptor beta chains were read from a single sample in a study of OX40 agonist ivuxolimab in advanced cancers. Repertoires were generated with immunoSEQ multiplex PCR, while TCRdb's copy carries only in-frame clones and drops some. The top ten hold approximately 23% of the sample, which has around 61,000 clones, roughly 90% seen once. Sequences were derived from CD4+ or CD8+ T cells sorted from blood, sampled in a trial of the OX40 agonist ivuxolimab. Receptor source: an adult with an advanced solid tumor such as melanoma, head and neck, liver or kidney cancer. The CDR3 runs from the conserved cysteine through the conserved F or W. The D gene is left open where the match is weak. Part of the rows lack a size; the others show once, few, many or a class for expanded clones.

J gene	V gene	D gene	clone size	CDR3 length	CDR3 protein	CDR3 DNA
TRBJ1-2	TRBV10-2	TRBD1	.	15	CASSKAGGRGYGYTF	TGCGCCAGCAGTAAGGCAGGGGGCCGGGGCTATGGCTACACCTTC
TRBJ2-1	TRBV2	.	.	15	CASSEGAAWGNEQFF	TGTGCCAGCAGTGAAGGGGCGGCCTGGGGGAATGAGCAGTTCTTC
TRBJ2-5	TRBV6-1	.	.	14	CASSEVGHQETQYF	TGTGCCAGCAGTGAAGTAGGACATCAAGAGACCCAGTACTTC
TRBJ2-3	TRBV7-9	.	.	12	CASSLQGDTQYF	TGTGCCAGCAGCTTGCAAGGAGATACGCAGTATTTT
TRBJ2-2	TRBV2	.	.	15	CASMLGRGLGGELFF	TGTGCCAGCATGTTGGGGAGGGGGCTCGGCGGGGAGCTGTTTTTT
TRBJ1-4	TRBV7-7	.	few	15	CASSLGLDHREKLFF	TGTGCTAGCAGCTTAGGACTGGACCACCGTGAAAAACTGTTTTTT
TRBJ2-3	TRBV5-4	.	.	12	CASSLHSDTQYF	TGTGCCAGCAGCTTGCATTCAGATACGCAGTATTTT
TRBJ1-2	TRBV2	.	few	12	CASSLDRLPLPF	TGTGCCAGCAGCCTCGACAGGTTGCCTCTCCCCTTC
TRBJ1-2	TRBV6-5	.	.	13	CASSYSVFYGYTF	TGTGCCAGCAGTTACTCCGTCTTTTATGGCTACACCTTC
TRBJ2-7	TRBV6-6	.	few	12	CASSYSNYEQYF	TGTGCCAGCAGTTACTCCAACTACGAGCAGTACTTC
TRBJ2-6	TRBV4-3	.	.	19	CASSQDWGDSHSGANVLTF	TGCGCCAGCAGCCAAGATTGGGGGGACAGTCACTCTGGGGCCAACGTCCTGACTTTC
TRBJ1-2	TRBV27	.	.	14	CASSFVSGSYGYTF	TGTGCCAGCAGTTTTGTTTCAGGGTCCTATGGCTACACCTTC
TRBJ1-1	TRBV20-1	.	.	11	CSASFQGRAFF	TGCAGTGCTAGCTTTCAGGGAAGAGCTTTCTTT
TRBJ2-7	TRBV4-2	.	few	12	CASSQDGYEQYF	TGTGCCAGCAGCCAAGATGGCTACGAGCAGTACTTC
TRBJ1-2	TRBV10-3	.	few	14	CAISESGDLGGYTF	TGTGCCATCAGTGAGTCGGGGGACCTAGGTGGCTACACCTTC
TRBJ1-5	TRBV28	.	.	14	CASSFWGGNQPQHF	TGTGCCAGCAGTTTCTGGGGCGGCAATCAGCCCCAGCATTTT
TRBJ2-3	TRBV29-1	.	.	16	CSAEGLVGEGTDTQYF	TGCAGCGCAGAAGGTTTAGTGGGGGAAGGCACAGATACGCAGTATTTT
TRBJ2-1	TRBV2	.	.	14	CASSPMGGLNEQFF	TGTGCCAGCAGTCCCATGGGGGGGCTTAATGAGCAGTTCTTC
TRBJ1-5	TRBV28	.	.	14	CASSYSPGLSAQHF	TGTGCCAGCAGTTACTCCCCGGGCCTATCAGCCCAGCATTTT
TRBJ1-3	TRBV5-4	.	.	13	CASSLRYENTIYF	TGTGCCAGCAGCTTACGGTATGAAAACACCATATATTTT
TRBJ2-1	TRBV29-1	.	.	11	CSVGWGNEQFF	TGCAGCGTTGGATGGGGAAATGAGCAGTTCTTC
TRBJ2-3	TRBV27	.	.	15	CASSWARSLSDTQYF	TGTGCCAGCAGTTGGGCTAGGTCGTTGTCGGATACGCAGTATTTT
TRBJ1-1	TRBV11-2	TRBD1	once	13	CASRRDREAEAFF	TGTGCCAGCAGACGCGACAGGGAAGCTGAAGCTTTCTTT
TRBJ2-3	TRBV9	TRBD1	.	14	CAGGTGASTDTQYF	TGTGCCGGGGGGACAGGGGCGAGCACAGATACGCAGTATTTT
TRBJ1-5	TRBV6-1	TRBD1	.	16	CASSDPDRAGNQPQHF	TGTGCCAGCAGTGACCCCGACAGGGCCGGAAATCAGCCCCAGCATTTT
TRBJ1-2	TRBV9	.	.	13	CASSVADGYGYTF	TGTGCCAGCAGCGTAGCTGACGGCTATGGCTACACCTTC
TRBJ1-4	TRBV4-2	.	.	14	CASSHPGEFEKLFF	TGTGCCAGCAGCCACCCGGGCGAGTTTGAAAAACTGTTTTTT
TRBJ1-1	TRBV29-1	.	.	11	CSAGVNTEAFF	TGCAGCGCCGGAGTAAACACTGAAGCTTTCTTT
TRBJ2-2	TRBV4-2	.	.	16	CASSTRDAANTGELFF	TGTGCCAGCAGCACCCGGGACGCAGCGAACACCGGGGAGCTGTTTTTT
TRBJ2-3	TRBV4-3	TRBD1	.	17	CASSQYPAGGREDTQYF	TGCGCCAGCAGCCAATATCCGGCAGGGGGCAGGGAAGATACGCAGTATTTT
TRBJ2-3	TRBV28	TRBD2	.	15	CASTRLATSTDTQYF	TGTGCCAGCACCCGACTAGCGACTAGCACAGATACGCAGTATTTT
TRBJ2-5	TRBV11-3	TRBD2	.	16	CASSHPTSAYQETQYF	TGTGCCAGCAGCCACCCCACTAGCGCGTACCAAGAGACCCAGTACTTC
TRBJ1-2	TRBV6-5	.	.	16	CASSYSLDPSNYGYTF	TGTGCCAGCAGTTACTCGCTAGATCCTTCTAACTATGGCTACACCTTC
TRBJ2-7	TRBV4-3	TRBD1	.	16	CASSQDRGQGAYEQYF	TGCGCCAGCAGCCAAGATCGGGGACAGGGAGCCTACGAGCAGTACTTC
TRBJ2-2	TRBV6-5	.	.	13	CASSYDGGGELFF	TGTGCCAGCAGTTACGATGGGGGCGGGGAGCTGTTTTTT
TRBJ2-4	TRBV7-2	TRBD2	.	15	CASSLEGGLRNIQYF	TGTGCCAGCAGCTTAGAGGGAGGGCTAAGGAACATTCAGTACTTC
TRBJ1-5	TRBV28	TRBD1	.	17	CASSLPPFDRGNQPQHF	TGTGCCAGCAGTTTACCCCCCTTCGACAGGGGCAATCAGCCCCAGCATTTT
TRBJ2-7	TRBV30	.	.	14	CAWRDGVGFYEQYF	TGTGCCTGGAGGGATGGGGTGGGATTCTACGAGCAGTACTTC
TRBJ1-1	TRBV28	.	.	15	CASSPAPLGNTEAFF	TGTGCCAGCAGTCCCGCCCCGCTAGGGAACACTGAAGCTTTCTTT
TRBJ2-7	TRBV29-1	TRBD2	.	16	CSVESTASGRPYEQYF	TGCAGCGTTGAGTCCACCGCTAGCGGGCGCCCCTACGAGCAGTACTTC
TRBJ2-6	TRBV27	.	.	13	CASSLIGANVLTF	TGTGCCAGCAGTTTGATCGGGGCCAACGTCCTGACTTTC
TRBJ1-5	TRBV4-3	TRBD1	.	18	CASSQAVTGTGMGQPQHF	TGCGCCAGCAGCCAAGCCGTGACAGGGACGGGGATGGGGCAGCCCCAGCATTTT
TRBJ2-7	TRBV28	TRBD1	.	15	CASSPSGQGRNEQYF	TGTGCCAGCAGTCCCTCGGGACAGGGTCGGAACGAGCAGTACTTC
TRBJ1-3	TRBV6-5	.	.	12	CASSPHPQTIYF	TGTGCCAGCAGCCCCCATCCACAGACCATATATTTT
TRBJ1-6	TRBV6-6	.	.	13	CASSYYSNSPLHF	TGTGCCAGCAGTTACTATTCTAATTCACCCCTCCACTTT
TRBJ2-1	TRBV7-9	TRBD2	.	14	CASSSSGGPGEQFF	TGTGCCAGCAGCTCAAGCGGGGGGCCCGGTGAGCAGTTCTTC
TRBJ2-1	TRBV7-9	.	.	14	CASSLDTIWEAQFF	TGTGCCAGCAGTCTAGACACGATTTGGGAGGCGCAGTTCTTC
TRBJ1-2	TRBV6-5	.	.	14	CASSNVEGDYGYTF	TGTGCCAGCAGTAACGTCGAGGGGGACTATGGCTACACCTTC
TRBJ1-1	TRBV4-2	TRBD1	.	14	CASSQLQGAAEAFF	TGTGCCAGCAGCCAACTACAGGGGGCGGCTGAAGCTTTCTTT
TRBJ1-3	TRBV9	.	once	15	CASSPGTGSGNTIYF	TGTGCCAGCAGCCCCGGAACGGGCTCTGGAAACACCATATATTTT
TRBJ1-1	TRBV6-6	.	.	14	CASSRYKEGAEAFF	TGTGCCAGCAGCCGCTACAAAGAAGGGGCTGAAGCTTTCTTT
TRBJ1-3	TRBV6-1	.	.	11	CASSEPGTIYF	TGTGCCAGCAGTGAACCGGGAACCATATATTTT
TRBJ2-1	TRBV6-5	.	.	13	CASSYSAYNEQFF	TGTGCCAGCAGTTACAGCGCCTACAATGAGCAGTTCTTC
TRBJ2-7	TRBV30	.	few	14	CAWSGEQYPYEQYF	TGTGCCTGGAGTGGGGAACAGTACCCCTACGAGCAGTACTTC
TRBJ1-4	TRBV7-9	TRBD1	once	16	CASSFIKGADNEKLFF	TGTGCCAGCAGCTTTATTAAGGGGGCAGACAATGAAAAACTGTTTTTT